Included here is one T cell receptor beta chain sequence, with context. The germline V gene has CDR1 LNHDA and CDR2 SQIVND (reference sequence). The CDR3 is 14 residues long. Trimming removed 5 bases at V and 5 bases at J, with 10 bases between. This entry belongs to a study of blood T cell repertoires in COVID-19. At the level of the study: Researchers got acute and convalescent COVID-19 samples from the United States, Italy and Spain. The analysed material was cDNA or gDNA that came from T cells, B-cell-depleted T cells, or PBMCs.

Per the original data handling: Estimation of nucleated cell counts was performed using reference gene primer amplification. Produced via immunoSEQ multiplex PCR; TCRdb's table is partial and in-frame only. The V and J calls and clone size come from that table; D and trimming were worked out from the DNA. The repertoire holds about 110,000 clones, with 88% as singletons. The rearrangement joins TRBV19 to TRBJ1-6, with D perhaps matching TRBD1 (6 bases). The sequenced sample consisted of peripheral blood. The origin of this receptor is a woman aged 50 to 60 with acute or convalescent COVID-19. CDR3: CASSQRGNNSPLHF. In DNA, the CDR3 is TGTGCCAGTAGTCAAAGGGGGAATAATTCACCCCTCCACTTT.